This T cell receptor beta chain derives from a study of technical replicates of blood from several donors. Using immunoSEQ multiplex PCR, the repertoire was profiled, and TCRdb retains in-frame clones only, with some absent. The table shows about 75,000 clones, with approximately 97% occurring only once. Per the germline V gene, CDR1 is MGHRA and CDR2 is YSYEKL. CDR3 size: 13 residues. Trimming removed 0 bases at V and 4 bases at J, with 7 bases between. The sequence was collected from a human donor in good health. The sequencing sample was made of T cells isolated from PBMCs. The chain joins TRBV4-1 to TRBJ2-7; D unclear. This CDR3 reads CASSQEIEYEQYF. The CDR3 DNA sequence: TGCGCCAGCAGCCAAGAGATAGAATACGAGCAGTACTTC.